The present entry profiles one TCR beta chain with its context. It has no known antigen specificity. Per-base qualities were not stored, and no clone one base away is much larger. The data belong to a study of blood T cell repertoires in COVID-19 (TCRdb year 2020). A note on the overall study: Samples from collaborators originated in the United States, Italy and Spain and spanned both the acute and convalescent phases of COVID-19. The prospective study material was composed of cDNA or gDNA derived from T cells, B-cell-depleted T cells, or PBMCs. Deeply sampled blood TCRbeta repertoires from subjects exposed to, actively infected with, or recovered from COVID-19 were included in the dataset. A freely available public database, intended as a resource for researchers studying the immune response to SARS-CoV-2, is where the repertoires were released. The samples were drawn from two sources: the first 160 participants of the ongoing ImmuneRACE study, and 1,254 subjects contributed by 6 global collaborators. Sample metadata almost always included a de-identified subject ID, COVID-19 status, age in years and sex. HLA class I and class II types, where available, came from metadata supplied by the sample provider rather than from assay-based typing. The investigation overall reported the following: The amount of clinical and demographic metadata varied by source and participant and was provided uncurated.

TCRbeta CDR3 regions were amplified from genomic DNA by means of the immunoSEQ Assay, a bias-controlled multiplex PCR. From the authors' description of their analysis: The number of nucleated cells in each sample was estimated from the amplification of reference gene primers within the assay. To quantify the absolute abundance of each unique TCRbeta CDR3 rearrangement, sequence reads were collapsed and filtered. For each sample, productive Simpson clonality was calculated as the square root of Simpson's diversity index over productive rearrangements. TCRdb stores this immuneACCESS table with in-frame sequences only. Part of the clones is absent; in the studies checked, under half of the shortfall reflects unresolved V genes, and no reason is known for the rest. V and J calls plus clone size are reproduced from that table; the DNA served to infer D and trimming. In this sample the table shows hundreds of thousands of clones, approximately 90% of which occur a single time. The top ten constitute 1.4% to 1.5% of the sample.

CDR1 and CDR2, looked up from the germline V gene, are SNHLY and FYNNEI. From cysteine to phenylalanine, the CDR3 is 14 amino acids long. Only the CDR3 part of the read is kept: 42 bases, read in frame from the first base. Each collaborating institution followed its own protocols to collect whole blood in K2EDTA tubes. For TCRbeta analysis, collaborators shipped samples as frozen whole blood, isolated PBMCs, or DNA extracted from either of those sample types. This clonotype was sampled from a woman aged 25-40 years with active or convalescent COVID-19. The sequencing sample was made of peripheral blood. The V and J segments used are TRBV2 and TRBJ2-2; 10 bases in between match TRBD2. The sequenced DNA: TGTTCAAGCGGGAGGGCCCAGGAGACCGGGGAGCTGTTTTTT. This is translated as CSSGRAQETGELFF.